A single sample is the source of the 18 T cell receptor beta chains below, sequenced in a study of beta chain features in type 1 diabetes. The study, taken as a whole, reports: Researchers report that Type 1 diabetes patients had moderately but significantly shorter TCRB CDR3s across all four CD4+ subsets.

The whole isolated RNA underwent reverse transcription, so sequencing captured expressed TCRB transcripts. Only in-frame clones appear in the TCRdb table, and some are missing; sequencing was by immunoSEQ multiplex PCR. The profile covers about 710,000 clones, with over 11% appearing a single time and 0.035% to 0.045% taken by the ten largest. These receptors have no identified antigens. What was sequenced was naive CD4+ T cells from blood. Receptor source: a man aged 18 to 29 with type 1 diabetes.

As regards this clone: Other nucleotide sequences from this sample produce the same CDR3. The V call is TRBV5-1, the J call TRBJ2-7; D is unresolved. Trimming removed 3 bases at V and 2 bases at J, with 3 bases between. The CDR3 spans 11 residues. Germline V gives CDR1 SGHRS, CDR2 YFSETQ. CDR3 loop: CASSSAYEQYF. For the CDR3, the DNA is TGCGCCAGCAGCTCTGCCTACGAGCAGTACTTC.

This clone was counted a few times. J is TRBJ2-6 and V is TRBV29-1, with D unresolved. This CDR3 is built from 13 residues. The germline V gene encodes CDR1 SQVTM and CDR2 ANQGSEA. The ends were cut back, 5 bases at V and 1 base at J, with 6 bases in the middle. DNA of the CDR3: TGCAGCGTTAGGCAGTCTGGGGCCAACGTCCTGACTTTC. It encodes CSVRQSGANVLTF.

The V call is TRBV7-2, the J call TRBJ2-5; D remains ambiguous. Per the germline V gene, CDR1 is SGHTA and CDR2 is FQGNSA. Deletions cut 4 bases from V and 3 bases from J, with 9 bases between. There are 13 residues in the CDR3. CDR3 sequence (DNA): TGTGCCAGCAGCTCGGCTCGGGAAGAGACCCAGTACTTC. Amino acids: CASSSAREETQYF.

This clone was seen many times. This sample also contains other DNA sequences that code for the same CDR3. J is TRBJ2-3 and V is TRBV5-1; D is ambiguous. The CDR3 spans 11 residues. Per the germline V gene, CDR1 is SGHRS and CDR2 is YFSETQ. Trimming shortened V by 0 bases and J by 6 bases, and 2 bases separated the two germline ends. CDR3 bases: TGCGCCAGCAGCTTGGAGGATACGCAGTATTTT. Protein sequence: CASSLEDTQYF.

This clone has more than one count but fewer than ten. The V call is TRBV21-1, the J call TRBJ1-2. TRBV21-1 is given as a pseudogene. The CDR3 spans 14 residues. CDR3: CASSKARGVQGYTF. Written as DNA, the CDR3 is TGTGCCAGCAGCAAAGCGCGGGGGGTACAGGGCTACACCTTC.

This clone was counted only a few times. This chain uses TRBV7-2 with TRBJ2-5, with TRBD1 as a possible D gene (6 bases). Between the trimmed V and J ends, which lost 3 bases and 5 bases, there was a span of 13 bases. CDR3 length equals 14 residues. CDR1 and CDR2 (germline): SGHTA, FQGNSA. The CDR3 DNA sequence: TGTGCCAGCAGCTTCGGGTCAGGGGTTGAGACCCAGTACTTC. Protein product: CASSFGSGVETQYF.

This chain connects TRBV11-3 to TRBJ2-1; 11 nucleotides align to TRBD2. Trimming cost V 4 bases and J 9 bases; bases outside gene matches: 14. The germline CDR1 and CDR2 sequences are SGHNT and YENEEA. The CDR3 consists of 17 residues. CDR3 bases: TGTGCCAGCAGCTCCCGGGGTAGCGGGAGGGCCGGGGGTGAGCAGTTCTTC. Its protein is CASSSRGSGRAGGEQFF.

The chain has TRBV5-1 and TRBJ1-6; D is perhaps TRBD1 (6 bases). Germline assignment: CDR1 SGHRS and CDR2 YFSETQ. V shed 4 bases and J shed 10 bases, with 27 bases lying between them. There are 18 residues in the CDR3. Here the CDR3 DNA reads TGCGCCAGCAGCCTGGACCGGGACATCGCGGATCGATGCTCACCCCTCCACTTT. It translates to CASSLDRDIADRCSPLHF.

The chain is built from TRBV18 and TRBJ2-3; no firm D call. This CDR3 region has 15 residues. V lost 2 bases to trimming and J lost 6 bases, with 15 bases between them. Looked up from germline, CDR1 is KGHSH and CDR2 is LQKENI. CDR3 residues: CASSPSSTTQDTQYF. CDR3 nucleotide sequence: TGTGCCAGCTCACCATCATCGACCACACAGGATACGCAGTATTTT.

This sequence joins TRBV5-4 and TRBJ1-5, with no clear D. The germline V and J ends were trimmed by 0 bases and 7 bases, with 8 bases remaining between them. Germline V lookup: CDR1 SGHNT, CDR2 YYREEE (reference sequence). The CDR3 has 13 amino acids. The CDR3 DNA reads TGTGCCAGCAGCTTGGACTCCATCCAGCCCCAGCATTTT. Translated, it gives CASSLDSIQPQHF. The full variable domain, with the rest looked up from reference TRBV5-4 and TRBJ1-5, is ETGVTQSPTHLIKTRGQQVTLRCSSQSGHNTVSWYQQALGQGPQFIFQYYREEENGRGNFPPRFSGLQFPNYSSELNVNALELDDSALYLCASSLDSIQPQHFGDGTRLSIL.

This clone was observed a handful of times. The chain joins TRBV14 to TRBJ2-4; TRBD1 is a possible D gene (5 bases). This CDR3 is built from 17 residues. Germline assignment: CDR1 SGHDN and CDR2 FVKESK. The V and J ends lost 2 bases and 7 bases respectively, with 21 bases between them. CDR3 protein: CASSQPPVRTPSNIQYF. CDR3 in DNA: TGTGCCAGCAGCCAACCCCCGGTGAGGACACCGAGCAACATTCAGTACTTC.

This clone was detected a few times. The gene calls are TRBV5-1 and TRBJ2-7; a weak D match, TRBD1 (5 bases). V shed 2 bases and J shed 5 bases, with 11 bases lying between them. This CDR3 has 13 amino acids. The germline gives CDR1 SGHRS, CDR2 YFSETQ. The chain's CDR3 is CASSFRQGNEQYF. CDR3 in DNA: TGCGCCAGCAGCTTTAGGCAGGGTAACGAGCAGTACTTC.

This clone has only a few counts. V gene TRBV2 combines with J gene TRBJ2-1; no clear D gene. Trimming removed 6 bases at V and 5 bases at J, with 14 bases between. CDR1 and CDR2 from the germline V gene are SNHLY and FYNNEI. The CDR3 runs 14 residues. The CDR3 region is CASRYTAGHNEQFF. The CDR3 DNA is TGTGCCAGCAGATATACAGCTGGCCACAATGAGCAGTTCTTC.

The CDR3 nucleotides read TGTGCCAGCAGCGGACAGTTCAATCAGCCCCAGCATTTT. It yields the protein CASSGQFNQPQHF. This chain joins TRBV2 and TRBJ1-5; maybe TRBD1 (6 bases). Germline V lookup: CDR1 SNHLY, CDR2 FYNNEI. Trimming cost V 6 bases and J 3 bases, with 9 bases left between them. CDR3 size: 13 residues.

As regards this clone: The same CDR3 arises from other DNA sequences in this sample as well. The genes are TRBV6-5 and TRBJ1-3; D unclear. The CDR3 totals 11 residues. V lost 2 bases, J lost 7 bases, and 3 bases lay in between. Germline CDR1 and CDR2: MNHEY and SVGAGI. The CDR3 is CASSYGNTIYF. DNA for the CDR3: TGTGCCAGCAGTTACGGGAACACCATATATTTT.

The J gene is TRBJ1-5, the V gene TRBV9; perhaps TRBD1 as D (6 bases). V lost 6 bases to trimming and J lost 4 bases, with 14 bases between them. The germline CDR1 and CDR2 sequences are SGDLS and YYNGEE. The CDR3 consists of 14 residues. CDR3 residues: CASTSRGGNQPQHF. The CDR3 DNA reads TGTGCCAGCACGTCGCGAGGGGGAAATCAGCCCCAGCATTTT.

This clone was counted between two and nine times. V is TRBV19 and J is TRBJ2-1; D gene ambiguous. The CDR3 contains 15 residues. V was trimmed by 3 bases and J by 7 bases, leaving 16 bases between them. From germline, CDR1 is LNHDA and CDR2 SQIVND (reference sequence). CDR3 nucleotides: TGTGCCAGTAGTATGGTCGGTCGGGCACTGAATGAGCAGTTCTTC. This sequence encodes CASSMVGRALNEQFF.

This clone was counted a few times. This sequence joins TRBV30 and TRBJ2-5; D is possibly TRBD1 (7 bases). V lost 0 bases and J 5 bases, leaving 22 bases between the germline ends. The CDR3 has 17 residues. Germline V lookup: CDR1 GTSNPN, CDR2 SVGIG (reference sequence). CDR3 sequence: CAWSVVRGTAYKETQYF. In DNA, the CDR3 is TGTGCCTGGAGTGTAGTACGGGGGACAGCTTATAAGGAGACCCAGTACTTC.